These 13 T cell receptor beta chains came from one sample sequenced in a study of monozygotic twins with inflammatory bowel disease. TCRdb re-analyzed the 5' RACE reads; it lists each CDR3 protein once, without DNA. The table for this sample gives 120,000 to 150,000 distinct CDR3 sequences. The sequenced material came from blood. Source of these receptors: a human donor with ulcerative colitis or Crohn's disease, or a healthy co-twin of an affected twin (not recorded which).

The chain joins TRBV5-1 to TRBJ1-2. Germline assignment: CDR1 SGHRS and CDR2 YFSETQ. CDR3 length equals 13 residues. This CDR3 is CASSSSQNYGYTF. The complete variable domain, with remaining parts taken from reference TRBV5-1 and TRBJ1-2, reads KAGVTQTPRYLIKTRGQQVTLSCSPISGHRSVSWYQQTPGQGLQFLFEYFSETQRNKGNFPGRFSGRQFSNSRSEMNVSTLELGDSALYLCASSSSQNYGYTFGSGTRLTVV.

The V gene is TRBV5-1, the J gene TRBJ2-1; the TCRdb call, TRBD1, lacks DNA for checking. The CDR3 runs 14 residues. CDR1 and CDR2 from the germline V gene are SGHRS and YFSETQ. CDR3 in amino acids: CASSLVRGGNEQFF.

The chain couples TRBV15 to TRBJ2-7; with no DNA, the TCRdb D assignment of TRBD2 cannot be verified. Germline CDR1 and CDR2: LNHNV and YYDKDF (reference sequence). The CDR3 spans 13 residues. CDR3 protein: CATSRDGLAGSYF.

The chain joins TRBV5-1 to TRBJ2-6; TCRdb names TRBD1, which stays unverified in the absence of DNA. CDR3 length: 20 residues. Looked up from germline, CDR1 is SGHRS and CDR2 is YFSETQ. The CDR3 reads CASSSKMGQGISSGANVLTF.

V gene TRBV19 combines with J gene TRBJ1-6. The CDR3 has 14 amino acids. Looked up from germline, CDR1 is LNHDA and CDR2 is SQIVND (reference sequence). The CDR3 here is CASSSFQVNSPLHF.

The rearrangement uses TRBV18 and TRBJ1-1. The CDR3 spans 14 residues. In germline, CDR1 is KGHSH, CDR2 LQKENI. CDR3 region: CASSPGARSTEAFF.

The CDR3 loop reads CASSPPLTGVSYEQYF. J is TRBJ2-7 and V is TRBV18. Germline CDR1 KGHSH, CDR2 LQKENI. The CDR3 consists of 16 residues.

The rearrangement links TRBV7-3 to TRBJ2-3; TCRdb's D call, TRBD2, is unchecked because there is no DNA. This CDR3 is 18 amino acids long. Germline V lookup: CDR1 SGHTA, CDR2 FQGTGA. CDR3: CASSLTSGATVRTDTQYF.

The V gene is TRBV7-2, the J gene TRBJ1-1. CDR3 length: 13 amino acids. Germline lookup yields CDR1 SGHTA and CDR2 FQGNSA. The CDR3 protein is CASTPARDTEAFF.

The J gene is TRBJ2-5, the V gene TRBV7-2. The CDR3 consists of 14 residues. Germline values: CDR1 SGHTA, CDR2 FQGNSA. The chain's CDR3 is CASSLVGLVETQYF.

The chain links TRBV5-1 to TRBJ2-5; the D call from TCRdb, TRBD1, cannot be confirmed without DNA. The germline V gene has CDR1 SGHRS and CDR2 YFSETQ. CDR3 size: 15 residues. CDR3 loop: CASSLISGAQETQYF.

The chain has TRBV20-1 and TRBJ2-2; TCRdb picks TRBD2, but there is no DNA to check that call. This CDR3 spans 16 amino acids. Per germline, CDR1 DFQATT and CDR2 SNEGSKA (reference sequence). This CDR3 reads CSARAGPSGATGELFF.

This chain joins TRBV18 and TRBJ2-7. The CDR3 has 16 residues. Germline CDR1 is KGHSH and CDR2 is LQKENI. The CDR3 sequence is CASSPPLTGAPYEQYF.